This is a list of T cell receptor beta chains from one sample in a study of CXCR3-negative and CXCR3-positive naive CD8 T cells. TCRdb re-called the 5' RACE reads and shows each CDR3 protein once, DNA omitted. This sample's table reports thousands of distinct CDR3 sequences. Sequencing used naive CXCR3- CD8+ T cells from blood. The receptors shown here come from a human donor in good health. Some clones in this sample may be carry-over from other donors' samples. Each CDR3 is given with its conserved first and last residue. Not all rows give a size; the values are once, few, many and, for expanded clones, a class.

j_gene: TRBJ2-1; v_gene: TRBV5-6; abundance: medium-sized; CDR3aa: CASIPVRGGVDEQFF
j_gene: TRBJ2-1; v_gene: TRBV29-1; abundance: .; CDR3aa: CSGAGENEQFF
j_gene: TRBJ2-7; v_gene: TRBV7-3; abundance: .; CDR3aa: CASSSRTGAESGEQYF
j_gene: TRBJ1-5; v_gene: TRBV29-1; abundance: .; CDR3aa: CSVKEAGSNQPQHF
j_gene: TRBJ1-2; v_gene: TRBV29-1; abundance: .; CDR3aa: CSVEARYGYTF
j_gene: TRBJ1-1; v_gene: TRBV4-2; abundance: .; CDR3aa: CASSQEAGRNTEAFF
j_gene: TRBJ2-1; v_gene: TRBV6-2/TRBV6-3; abundance: medium-sized; CDR3aa: CASSYPGDGQFF
j_gene: TRBJ1-3; v_gene: TRBV29-1; abundance: .; CDR3aa: CGGFSGNTIYF
j_gene: TRBJ2-7; v_gene: TRBV11-2; abundance: medium-sized; CDR3aa: CASSPSGYEQYF
j_gene: TRBJ2-7; v_gene: TRBV20-1; abundance: medium-sized; CDR3aa: CSAWTSGGTSYEQYF
j_gene: TRBJ2-2; v_gene: TRBV29-1; abundance: .; CDR3aa: CSVMRTGSPTGELFF
j_gene: TRBJ1-1; v_gene: TRBV19; abundance: .; CDR3aa: CASSTNRGRNTEAFF
j_gene: TRBJ2-3; v_gene: TRBV7-9; abundance: medium-sized; CDR3aa: CASSPPGISGHTDTQYF
j_gene: TRBJ2-7; v_gene: TRBV24-1; abundance: medium-sized; CDR3aa: CATSDRIGEQYF
j_gene: TRBJ2-7; v_gene: TRBV11-2; abundance: .; CDR3aa: CASSKRSSGGTYEQYF
j_gene: TRBJ2-7; v_gene: TRBV29-1; abundance: .; CDR3aa: CSVIGTESYEQYF